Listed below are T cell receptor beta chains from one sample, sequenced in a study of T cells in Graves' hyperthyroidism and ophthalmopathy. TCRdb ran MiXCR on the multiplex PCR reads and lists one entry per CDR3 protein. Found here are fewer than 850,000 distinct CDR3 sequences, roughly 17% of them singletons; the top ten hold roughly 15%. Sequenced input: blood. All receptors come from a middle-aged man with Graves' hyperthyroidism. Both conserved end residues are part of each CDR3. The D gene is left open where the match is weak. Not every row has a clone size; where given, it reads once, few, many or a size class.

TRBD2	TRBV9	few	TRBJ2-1	TGTGCCAGCAGCCTCGGGACTAGCGGGAGTCAGGATGAGCAGTTCTTC	CASSLGTSGSQDEQFF
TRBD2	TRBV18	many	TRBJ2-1	TGTGCCAGCTCACCTGGCAGCGGGAGGGGCAATGAGCAGTTCTTC	CASSPGSGRGNEQFF
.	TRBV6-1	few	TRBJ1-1	TGTGCCAGCAGACAGAAGGGGGGCACTGAAGCTTTCTTT	CASRQKGGTEAFF
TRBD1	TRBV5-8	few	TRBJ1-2	TGTGCCAGCAGACCCGGACAGGGGGATTTGTGGGGCTACACCTTC	CASRPGQGDLWGYTF
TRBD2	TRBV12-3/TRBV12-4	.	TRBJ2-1	TGTGCCAGCAGAATCTTACTAGCGGGCGCGAACAAGGAGCAGTTCTTC	CASRILLAGANKEQFF
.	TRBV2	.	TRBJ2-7	TGTGCCGGGAGGATAGCCGGGACAGAGGACGAGCAGTACTTC	CAGRIAGTEDEQYF
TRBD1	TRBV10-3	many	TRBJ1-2	TGTGCCATCAGTGAGTCGACAGGGAACTATGGCTACACCTTC	CAISESTGNYGYTF
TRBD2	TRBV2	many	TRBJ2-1	TGTGCCAGCAGTGATTTCGGGCGGGAGGGCCGGGTCAATGAGCAGTTCTTC	CASSDFGREGRVNEQFF
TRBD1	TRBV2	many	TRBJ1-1	TGTGCCAGCAGGGACCGGGACAGGGGAAACACTGAAGCTTTCTTT	CASRDRDRGNTEAFF
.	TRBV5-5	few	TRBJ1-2	TGTGCCAGCAGCTTGCTGGACGGACCCTATGGCTACACCTTC	CASSLLDGPYGYTF
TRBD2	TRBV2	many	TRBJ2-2	TGTGCCAGCAGTTGGGTAGCAGCGGGAGGTGCCGGGGAGCTGTTTTTT	CASSWVAAGGAGELFF
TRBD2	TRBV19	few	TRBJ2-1	TGTGCCAGTAGTATCACTAGCGGGAAGTACAATGAGCAGTTCTTC	CASSITSGKYNEQFF
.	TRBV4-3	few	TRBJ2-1	TGCGCCAGCAGCCAAGATCGGGCAGGTTCCTACAATGAGCAGTTCTTC	CASSQDRAGSYNEQFF
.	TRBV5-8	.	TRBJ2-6	TGTGCCAGCAGATTAGGGGTACTTGGGGCCAACGTCCTGACTTTC	CASRLGVLGANVLTF
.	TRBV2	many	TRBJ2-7	TGTGCCAGCAGAACCCGGGACACTTCCTACGAGCAGTACTTC	CASRTRDTSYEQYF
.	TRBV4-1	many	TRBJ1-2	TGCGCCAGCAGCCAAGACATCCATAACTATGGCTACACCTTC	CASSQDIHNYGYTF
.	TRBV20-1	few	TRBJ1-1	TGCAGTGCTAGAAATGTGGAATGGGACACTGAAGCTTTCTTT	CSARNVEWDTEAFF
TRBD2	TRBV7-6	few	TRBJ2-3	TGTGCCAGCAGCTCCTATTCTGCGGGAGTATGGGCAGATACGCAGTATTTT	CASSSYSAGVWADTQYF
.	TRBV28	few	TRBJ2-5	TGTGCCAGCAGTGGGAGGACGGAAAAAAGGGAGACCCAGTACTTC	CASSGRTEKRETQYF
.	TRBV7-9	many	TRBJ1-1	TGTGCCAGCAGCTACGCAGGGAGCACTGAAGCTTTCTTT	CASSYAGSTEAFF
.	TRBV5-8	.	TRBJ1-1	TGTGCCAGCAGCCCGGAGATGAGGACTGAAGCTTTCTTT	CASSPEMRTEAFF